Presented here are 28 T cell receptor beta chains from one specimen sequenced in a study of OX40 agonist ivuxolimab in advanced cancers. The repertoire was sequenced with immunoSEQ multiplex PCR; TCRdb's copy has only in-frame clones and lacks some. The sample includes tens of thousands of clones, 90% of them seen just once. The sample consisted of CD4+ or CD8+ T cells sorted from blood, taken in a trial of the OX40 agonist ivuxolimab. These receptors were collected from an adult with an advanced solid tumor such as melanoma, head and neck, liver or kidney cancer.

The chain joins TRBV18 to TRBJ2-5; possible D gene TRBD2, 5 bases. The CDR3 is 15 amino acids. Germline V gives CDR1 KGHSH, CDR2 LQKENI. Trimming cost V 6 bases and J 1 base, with 15 bases left between them. This chain's CDR3 is CASSPYSSSQETQYF. The CDR3 DNA is TGTGCCAGCTCTCCATACTCTAGCTCCCAAGAGACCCAGTACTTC.

CDR3 sequence (DNA): TGTGCCAGCAGTAGACCGGGACAGGGCCAAGAGACCCAGTACTTC. The encoded protein is CASSRPGQGQETQYF. The chain couples TRBV6-6 to TRBJ2-5, with TRBD1 identical over 9 bases. This CDR3 has 15 amino acids. CDR1 is MNHNY, CDR2 SVGAGI, per germline (reference sequence). Losses at the gene ends were 5 bases for V and 1 base for J; bases not matched to a gene: 5.

Comments on this clone: The sample carries other DNA sequences with the same CDR3. The gene calls are TRBV2 and TRBJ2-5; the D gene is possibly TRBD2 (6 bases). The CDR3 totals 13 residues. Germline V gene data show CDR1 as SNHLY and CDR2 as FYNNEI. V lost 6 bases, J lost 3 bases, and 11 bases lay in between. CDR3 residues: CASSRDSEETQYF. The CDR3 bases are TGTGCCAGCAGCCGGGACTCCGAAGAGACCCAGTACTTC. The full variable domain, in which reference TRBV2 and TRBJ2-5 provide the parts outside the CDR3, is EPEVTQTPSHQVTQMGQEVILRCVPISNHLYFYWYRQILGQKVEFLVSFYNNEISEKSEIFDDQFSVERPDGSNFTLKIRSTKLEDSAMYFCASSRDSEETQYFGPGTRLLVL.

The chain has TRBV7-9 and TRBJ1-4; TRBD1 aligns across 7 bases. In germline, CDR1 is SEHNR, CDR2 FQNEAQ (reference sequence). J gave up 14 bases and V 3 bases, and 12 bases lay outside the gene matches. The CDR3 loop spans 14 amino acids. In DNA, the CDR3 is TGTGCCAGCAGCTTGGACCTGGGACAGCTAAACCTGTTTTTT. Protein product: CASSLDLGQLNLFF.

The rearrangement links TRBV28 to TRBJ1-5; 7 bases are a match to TRBD1. Germline values: CDR1 MDHEN, CDR2 SYDVKM. The CDR3 is 16 amino acids. J gave up 0 bases and V 6 bases, and 8 bases lay outside the gene matches. The DNA of the CDR3 is TGTGCCAGCAGATCCTATTCAGGGGGTAGCAATCAGCCCCAGCATTTT. Translated: CASRSYSGGSNQPQHF.

The chain uses TRBV7-2 and TRBJ2-7; D gene ambiguous. In germline, CDR1 is SGHTA, CDR2 FQGNSA. V shed 1 base and J shed 7 bases, with 17 bases lying between them. The CDR3 length is 15 residues. CDR3 region: CASSLVWRREEEQYF. Here the CDR3 DNA reads TGTGCCAGCAGCTTAGTTTGGCGGAGAGAGGAGGAGCAGTACTTC.

The chain links TRBV9 to TRBJ2-3; no clear D gene. Trimming pared 0 bases from V and 0 bases from J, leaving 8 bases between. The CDR3 length is 15 residues. CDR1 is SGDLS, CDR2 YYNGEE, per germline. The CDR3 region is CASSVDLPSTDTQYF. The DNA of the CDR3 is TGTGCCAGCAGCGTAGACCTGCCTAGCACAGATACGCAGTATTTT.

The V gene is TRBV9, the J gene TRBJ1-4; 10 bases map to TRBD1. V was clipped by 3 bases and J by 7 bases; unmatched bases: 3. Germline assignment: CDR1 SGDLS and CDR2 YYNGEE. The CDR3 extends over 14 amino acids. The CDR3 here is CASSEGQGSEKLFF. In DNA form, the CDR3 reads TGTGCCAGCAGCGAGGGACAGGGGAGTGAAAAACTGTTTTTT.

The chain is built from TRBV7-9 and TRBJ2-1; 7 bases map to TRBD2. The CDR3 spans 13 residues. J lost 6 bases, V lost 2 bases, and 1 base had no gene match. Germline values: CDR1 SEHNR, CDR2 FQNEAQ (reference sequence). The chain's CDR3 is CASSLSGANEQFF. Here the CDR3 DNA reads TGTGCCAGCAGCTTAAGCGGGGCCAATGAGCAGTTCTTC. The variable domain in full, with the rest retrieved from reference TRBV7-9 and TRBJ2-1, is DTGVSQNPRHKITKRGQNVTFRCDPISEHNRLYWYRQTLGQGPEFLTYFQNEAQLEKSRLLSDRFSAERPKGSFSTLEIQRTEQGDSAMYLCASSLSGANEQFFGPGTRLTVL.

The gene calls are TRBV13 and TRBJ2-5; TRBD1 matches at 7 bases. Germline V gene lookup returns CDR1 PRHDT and CDR2 FYEKMQ (reference sequence). The junction had 8 bases not matched to a gene; V was cut back by 3 bases and J by 4 bases. CDR3 size: 15 residues. The chain's CDR3 is CASSFGDRVGETQYF. The CDR3 DNA reads as TGTGCCAGCAGCTTCGGCGACAGGGTAGGAGAGACCCAGTACTTC.

The chain employs TRBV15 and TRBJ2-7, with 9 bases fitting TRBD1. The germline gives CDR1 LNHNV, CDR2 YYDKDF (reference sequence). This CDR3 has 14 residues. V gave up 5 bases and J gave up 4 bases; unmatched junction bases: 6. CDR3 sequence reads: CATSPDRGPYEQYF. The CDR3 region has the DNA TGTGCCACCAGCCCGGACAGGGGCCCTTACGAGCAGTACTTC.

The V call is TRBV10-3, the J call TRBJ1-3, with a possible D match to TRBD1 (5 bases). Germline CDR1 reads ENHRY; CDR2 reads SYGVKD. The CDR3 totals 15 residues. V lost 7 bases, J lost 0 bases, and 13 bases lay in between. The CDR3 DNA is TGTGCCATCACCCGGGACGGTGGCTCTGGAAACACCATATATTTT. The encoded protein is CAITRDGGSGNTIYF.

About this clone itself: The junction departs from the called germline gene at one end, perhaps through a read error. The J gene is TRBJ1-1, the V gene TRBV11-2; 8 bases are a match to TRBD1. CDR1 SGHAT and CDR2 FQNNGV come from the germline V gene. The CDR3 is made up of 16 amino acids. This CDR3 is CASSLERTGRNTEAFF. In DNA, the CDR3 is TGTGCCAGCAGCCTAGAAAGGACAGGGAGGAACACTGAAGCTTTCTTT. Using reference TRBV11-2 and TRBJ1-1 for the parts outside the CDR3, the full variable domain is EAGVAQSPRYKIIEKRQSVAFWCNPISGHATLYWYQQILGQGPKLLIQFQNNGVVDDSQLPKDRFSAERLKGVDSTLKIQPAKLEDSAVYLCASSLERTGRNTEAFFGQGTRLTVV.

The chain carries TRBV28 and TRBJ2-3; TRBD2 aligns across 10 bases. Germline trimming cut 7 bases from V and 2 bases from J; bases unmatched to any gene: 18. The CDR3 runs 19 residues. Germline loops: CDR1 MDHEN, CDR2 SYDVKM. CDR3 residues: CASISRRASGSHITDTQYF. The CDR3 DNA reads as TGTGCCAGCATCTCCCGCAGGGCTAGCGGGAGCCATATCACAGATACGCAGTATTTT.

The chain has TRBV6-1 and TRBJ1-5, with 9 bases fitting TRBD1. The germline V gene encodes CDR1 MNHNS and CDR2 SASEGT. The J segment lost 7 bases and the V segment lost 4 bases, leaving 8 bases of the junction unmatched. CDR3 length: 15 amino acids. The CDR3: CASSAPDRGKQPQHF. In nucleotides, the CDR3 is TGTGCCAGCAGTGCACCGGACAGGGGTAAGCAGCCCCAGCATTTT.

The V gene is TRBV29-1, the J gene TRBJ2-7, with TRBD2 as a possible D gene (6 bases). The CDR3 runs 13 residues. Germline V gives CDR1 SQVTM, CDR2 ANQGSEA. V was clipped by 6 bases and J by 0 bases, with 12 bases between them. CDR3 protein: CSVSSSASYEQYF. Here the CDR3 DNA reads TGCAGCGTGTCCTCTAGCGCCTCCTACGAGCAGTACTTC.

The rearrangement uses TRBV19 and TRBJ2-3; 8 bases line up with TRBD1. The V gene end was trimmed by 5 bases and the J gene end by 3 bases; junction bases not matched to a gene: 4. CDR1 is LNHDA, CDR2 SQIVND, per germline (reference sequence). The CDR3 spans 14 residues. The CDR3 DNA sequence: TGTGCCAGTAGTGACAGGGGCCGTACAGATACGCAGTATTTT. It encodes CASSDRGRTDTQYF.

The chain has TRBV7-2 and TRBJ2-5; 12 nucleotides agree with TRBD2. From germline, CDR1 is SGHTA and CDR2 FQGNSA. With V trimmed by 0 bases and J by 5 bases, 7 bases remained unmatched. This CDR3 region has 17 residues. The CDR3 here is CASSLARLAGVSETQYF. The CDR3 nucleotides read TGTGCCAGCAGCTTAGCGCGACTAGCGGGAGTAAGTGAGACCCAGTACTTC.

V gene TRBV7-3 combines with J gene TRBJ2-3; no clear D gene. The V end was cut by 5 bases, the J end by 1 base, with 10 bases between. CDR3 size: 14 residues. Germline V gene sequence: CDR1 SGHTA, CDR2 FQGTGA. CDR3 region: CASSPRLGTDTQYF. CDR3 DNA sequence: TGTGCCAGCAGCCCCCGGTTAGGCACAGATACGCAGTATTTT.

The chain links TRBV9 to TRBJ2-5; TRBD2 is a possible D gene (5 bases). Germline V gene lookup returns CDR1 SGDLS and CDR2 YYNGEE. The CDR3 has 15 amino acids. Deletions cut 1 base from V and 5 bases from J, with 15 bases between. The CDR3 is CASSVSAGSGETQYF. The CDR3 DNA follows: TGTGCCAGCAGCGTAAGTGCGGGTTCGGGGGAGACCCAGTACTTC.

The chain is built from TRBV13 and TRBJ2-7; D remains ambiguous. Trimming took off 2 bases at V and 3 bases at J, with 2 bases between the two ends. Germline CDR1 PRHDT, CDR2 FYEKMQ (reference sequence). This CDR3 region has 11 residues. CDR3 bases: TGTGCCAGCAGCTTATACTACGAGCAGTACTTC. It encodes CASSLYYEQYF.

The gene calls are TRBV7-9 and TRBJ2-7; D might be TRBD2 (5 bases). CDR3 length: 14 residues. V was cut by 6 bases and J by 2 bases, with 14 bases left in between. Germline V gene data show CDR1 as SEHNR and CDR2 as FQNEAQ (reference sequence). CDR3 sequence reads: CASSLLSGAYEQYF. CDR3 DNA: TGTGCCAGCAGTCTCCTAAGCGGTGCCTACGAGCAGTACTTC.

This chain joins TRBV9 and TRBJ2-3, with a weak D call TRBD2 (5 bases). The germline gives CDR1 SGDLS, CDR2 YYNGEE. The CDR3 runs 14 residues. V lost 3 bases to trimming and J lost 2 bases, with 10 bases between them. The CDR3 protein is CASSASSATDTQYF. CDR3 nucleotide sequence: TGTGCCAGCAGCGCTAGCAGTGCCACAGATACGCAGTATTTT.

This sequence joins TRBV11-3 and TRBJ1-1; D possibly corresponds to TRBD1 (6 bases). The germline V and J ends were trimmed by 5 bases and 1 base, with 11 bases remaining between them. This CDR3 region has 14 residues. The germline V gene encodes CDR1 SGHNT and CDR2 YENEEA. CDR3 DNA: TGTGCCAGCAGCCCGGGACAACCGAACACTGAAGCTTTCTTT. It is translated as CASSPGQPNTEAFF.

This clone occurred once. The gene calls are TRBV27 and TRBJ2-7; 7 positions agree with TRBD1. The CDR3 has 14 amino acids. Germline V gives CDR1 MNHEY, CDR2 SMNVEV (reference sequence). Unmatched junction bases numbered 11, after V lost 9 bases and J lost 3 bases. The CDR3 region is CASPPPTGFYEQYF. The CDR3, as DNA: TGTGCCAGTCCCCCGCCGACAGGGTTCTACGAGCAGTACTTC.

The genes are TRBV18 and TRBJ1-4, with D perhaps TRBD1 (6 bases). This CDR3 spans 14 amino acids. The V and J ends lost 4 bases and 6 bases respectively, with 12 bases between them. Germline CDR1 is KGHSH and CDR2 is LQKENI. CDR3 loop: CASSQGGADEKLFF. CDR3 nucleotide sequence: TGTGCCAGCTCACAGGGGGGCGCTGATGAAAAACTGTTTTTT. Drawing the rest from reference TRBV18 and TRBJ1-4, the complete variable domain is NAGVMQNPRHLVRRRGQEARLRCSPMKGHSHVYWYRQLPEEGLKFMVYLQKENIIDESGMPKERFSAEFPKEGPSILRIQQVVRGDSAAYFCASSQGGADEKLFFGSGTQLSVL.

This clone has only a few counts. The chain joins TRBV28 to TRBJ2-1; D ambiguous. The CDR3 contains 14 residues. Germline lookup yields CDR1 MDHEN and CDR2 SYDVKM. Trimming stripped 5 bases from V and 1 base from J, with 9 bases between. The CDR3 bases are TGTGCCAGCAGTAACCTCGGTTCCTACAATGAGCAGTTCTTC. Encoded protein: CASSNLGSYNEQFF.

The chain is built from TRBV21-1 and TRBJ2-5. TRBV21-1 is an annotated pseudogene. The CDR3 has 14 amino acids. The CDR3 spells CASSKGGSKETQYF. The CDR3 DNA reads as TGTGCCAGCAGCAAAGGTGGAAGCAAAGAGACCCAGTACTTC.